One sample yielded the 12 T cell receptor beta chains listed below, sequenced in a study of blood T cell repertoires in COVID-19. Profiled with immunoSEQ multiplex PCR; TCRdb holds only in-frame clones, not every one. Here the sample spans approximately 33,000 clones, roughly 88% being singletons. Sequencing was carried out using peripheral blood. The receptor source for this set is a man between 60 and 75 years old with COVID-19, enrolled during active disease.

The CDR3 loop is CASSEGVQGVETQYF. For the CDR3, the DNA is TGTGCCAGCAGTGAGGGGGTACAGGGGGTTGAGACCCAGTACTTC. The rearrangement uses TRBV2 and TRBJ2-5; 8 bases fit TRBD1. Germline-derived CDR1 and CDR2 are SNHLY and FYNNEI. With V trimmed by 3 bases and J by 5 bases, 8 bases remained unmatched. The CDR3 length is 15 residues. The whole variable domain, filled in from reference TRBV2 and TRBJ2-5, reads EPEVTQTPSHQVTQMGQEVILRCVPISNHLYFYWYRQILGQKVEFLVSFYNNEISEKSEIFDDQFSVERPDGSNFTLKIRSTKLEDSAMYFCASSEGVQGVETQYFGPGTRLLVL.

V gene TRBV24-1 combines with J gene TRBJ2-7; 7 nucleotides align to TRBD1. Germline V gene lookup returns CDR1 KGHDR and CDR2 SFDVKD. V lost 3 bases and J lost 2; bases outside the gene matches: 12. CDR3 length equals 17 residues. In DNA form, the CDR3 reads TGTGCCACCAGTGATCCCTCTCGACAGGGATCGGCCTACGAGCAGTACTTC. Protein: CATSDPSRQGSAYEQYF.

The chain joins TRBV4-2 to TRBJ1-2; D remains unclear. Germline V gene data show CDR1 as LGHNA and CDR2 as YNFKEQ. This CDR3 is 16 amino acids long. V lost 3 bases and J lost 1, with 15 bases in between. CDR3: CASSQIREEINYGYTF. CDR3 nucleotide sequence: TGTGCCAGCAGCCAGATTCGTGAGGAGATTAACTATGGCTACACCTTC.

The chain employs TRBV10-1 and TRBJ2-3; D gene uncertain. V was trimmed by 2 bases and J by 0 bases, leaving 3 bases between them. CDR3 length equals 13 residues. Germline V lookup: CDR1 WNHNN, CDR2 SYGVQD (reference sequence). For the CDR3, the DNA is TGCGCCAGCAGTGAGGAGAGCACAGATACGCAGTATTTT. Amino acids: CASSEESTDTQYF.

This chain joins TRBV7-9 and TRBJ1-6, with 7 bases fitting TRBD1. Germline values: CDR1 SEHNR, CDR2 FQNEAQ (reference sequence). V lost 5 bases, J lost 14 bases, and 9 bases stayed unmatched. The CDR3 totals 13 residues. As DNA, the CDR3 is TGTGCCAGCAGCCAGCGACAGGGATGGTCCCTCCACTTT. This encodes CASSQRQGWSLHF.

The table lists this clone with a count of one. The chain combines TRBV4-1 with TRBJ1-5, with 8 positions matching TRBD1. The V and J ends lost 2 bases and 1 base, in that order; junction bases with no gene match: 4. Germline V gives CDR1 MGHRA, CDR2 YSYEKL. The length of the CDR3 is 16 residues. The CDR3 sequence is CASSQRTGGSNQPQHF. The CDR3, as DNA: TGCGCCAGCAGCCAAAGAACAGGGGGAAGCAATCAGCCCCAGCATTTT.

The CDR3 DNA reads TGTGCCAGCAGTTACCGACAGGGGAGCACTGAAGCTTTCTTT. As protein: CASSYRQGSTEAFF. This rearrangement joins TRBV6-5 to TRBJ1-1, with 8 positions matching TRBD1. Germline lookup yields CDR1 MNHEY and CDR2 SVGAGI. Trimming took 2 bases from V and 4 from J; bases not matched to a gene: 3. This CDR3 contains 14 residues.

The chain uses TRBV4-3 and TRBJ1-5, with D possibly being TRBD1 (5 bases). CDR1 and CDR2 (germline): LGHNA, YSLEER. The germline V and J ends were trimmed by 0 bases and 3 bases, with 9 bases remaining between them. The CDR3 runs 15 residues. DNA of the CDR3: TGCGCCAGCAGCCAAGATGCGGGGCCCAATCAGCCCCAGCATTTT. It specifies CASSQDAGPNQPQHF.

The rearrangement uses TRBV5-4 and TRBJ2-1; 7 nucleotides align to TRBD2. V lost 0 bases and J lost 2; bases outside the gene matches: 11. CDR1 and CDR2 (germline): SGHNT, YYREEE (reference sequence). The CDR3 runs to 18 residues. CDR3 sequence reads: CASSLAGGGGSTYNEQFF. The CDR3 DNA sequence: TGTGCCAGCAGCTTGGCCGGGGGTGGCGGGAGTACCTACAATGAGCAGTTCTTC.

This sequence joins TRBV30 and TRBJ1-5, with no clear D. V gave up 0 bases and J gave up 3 bases, with 12 bases separating them. CDR1 is GTSNPN, CDR2 SVGIG, per germline (reference sequence). The CDR3 consists of 15 residues. CDR3: CAWSVLHEANQPQHF. CDR3 DNA: TGTGCCTGGAGTGTACTACACGAGGCCAATCAGCCCCAGCATTTT.

This chain uses TRBV5-1 with TRBJ2-1; 12 bases are shared with TRBD1. The trim removed 7 bases at V and 13 bases at J, leaving 6 bases unmatched. In germline, CDR1 is SGHRS, CDR2 YFSETQ. This CDR3 region has 12 residues. CDR3 sequence reads: CASLGQGADQFF. CDR3 nucleotide sequence: TGCGCCAGCTTGGGACAGGGGGCGGACCAGTTCTTC.

The V gene is TRBV30, the J gene TRBJ2-1; 7 nucleotides match TRBD1. This CDR3 region has 14 residues. Losses at the gene ends were 2 bases for V and 7 bases for J; bases not matched to a gene: 8. Germline V gene lookup returns CDR1 GTSNPN and CDR2 SVGIG (reference sequence). The CDR3 DNA reads as TGTGCCTGGAGTCAGTGGACAGGACGGAATGAGCAGTTCTTC. It specifies CAWSQWTGRNEQFF.